One and the same sample provided the 17 T cell receptor beta chains below, sequenced in a study of T cell responses to AZD1222 COVID-19 vaccine. Repertoires were generated with immunoSEQ multiplex PCR, while TCRdb's copy carries only in-frame clones and drops some. The sample records 90,000 to 150,000 clones, roughly 90% being singletons. Sequences were derived from peripheral blood, sampled on day 0 of AZD1222 vaccination. Receptor source: an adult in good health.

The V gene is TRBV12-5, the J gene TRBJ2-1; 9 positions match TRBD2. Per the germline V gene, CDR1 is LGHNT and CDR2 is FRNRAP. The CDR3 consists of 15 residues. Unmatched junction bases numbered 5, after V lost 6 bases and J lost 2 bases. CDR3 residues: CASGRPSGTYNEQFF. For the CDR3, the DNA is TGTGCTAGTGGCCGTCCTAGCGGGACCTACAATGAGCAGTTCTTC.

J is TRBJ1-6 and V is TRBV19; D is ambiguous. The germline V and J ends were trimmed by 7 bases and 7 bases, with 14 bases remaining between them. CDR3 length equals 14 residues. Germline CDR1 LNHDA, CDR2 SQIVND (reference sequence). CDR3 loop: CASTPGHNNSPLHF. As DNA, the CDR3 is TGTGCCAGTACCCCAGGCCATAACAATTCACCCCTCCACTTT.

V gene TRBV10-1 combines with J gene TRBJ2-1; perhaps TRBD2 as D (5 bases). The CDR3 loop spans 15 amino acids. The germline V gene has CDR1 WNHNN and CDR2 SYGVQD (reference sequence). V was shortened by 3 bases and J by 2 bases, with 11 bases between the two germline ends. CDR3 DNA sequence: TGCGCCAGCAGTGAAGGGAGCGGCCCCTACAATGAGCAGTTCTTC. It yields the protein CASSEGSGPYNEQFF.

The chain recombines TRBV14 with TRBJ1-2; D is unclear. Germline V gives CDR1 SGHDN, CDR2 FVKESK. CDR3 length equals 17 residues. V lost 0 bases and J lost 8, with 22 bases in between. The CDR3 sequence: CASSQDPPARRFGGYTF. In DNA form, the CDR3 reads TGTGCCAGCAGCCAAGACCCTCCCGCCAGGAGGTTCGGGGGCTACACCTTC.

This clone was seen only a few times. This rearrangement joins TRBV6-5 to TRBJ1-2; 8 bases are a match to TRBD1. Germline V gives CDR1 MNHEY, CDR2 SVGAGI. This CDR3 comprises 11 residues. Trimming removed 11 bases from V and 3 bases from J; junction bases left unmatched: 2. The CDR3 sequence: CAAGQDYGYTF. DNA of the CDR3: TGTGCCGCGGGACAGGACTATGGCTACACCTTC.

The J gene is TRBJ2-5, the V gene TRBV7-9; D remains ambiguous. Trimming pared 3 bases from V and 1 base from J, leaving 6 bases between. Germline lookup yields CDR1 SEHNR and CDR2 FQNEAQ (reference sequence). CDR3 length: 13 residues. This chain's CDR3 is CASSLSPQETQYF. In nucleotides, the CDR3 is TGTGCCAGCAGCTTGAGCCCCCAAGAGACCCAGTACTTC. Combining the CDR3 with reference TRBV7-9 and TRBJ2-5 gives the whole variable domain DTGVSQNPRHKITKRGQNVTFRCDPISEHNRLYWYRQTLGQGPEFLTYFQNEAQLEKSRLLSDRFSAERPKGSFSTLEIQRTEQGDSAMYLCASSLSPQETQYFGPGTRLLVL.

This sequence joins TRBV6-2 or TRBV6-3 and TRBJ1-2; D possibly corresponds to TRBD1 (5 bases). The V gene lost 7 bases and the J gene lost 4 bases, with 22 bases spanning the gap. CDR3 size: 16 residues. Germline CDR1 MNHEY, CDR2 SVGEGT. The CDR3 region is CASTPRWGRQGYGYTF. CDR3 nucleotides: TGTGCCAGCACCCCCCGATGGGGACGGCAAGGCTATGGCTACACCTTC.

This rearrangement joins TRBV6-5 to TRBJ2-7; D possibly corresponds to TRBD2 (6 bases). Germline loops: CDR1 MNHEY, CDR2 SVGAGI. Trimming cost V 6 bases and J 3 bases, with 9 bases left between them. The CDR3 consists of 12 residues. The CDR3 DNA reads as TGTGCCAGCAGGATGGGACTCTACGAGCAGTACTTC. Translating gives CASRMGLYEQYF.

The chain carries TRBV5-1 and TRBJ2-7; D assignment may be TRBD1 or TRBD2 (5 bases each). Deletions cut 4 bases from V and 2 bases from J, with 13 bases between. Germline V gene sequence: CDR1 SGHRS, CDR2 YFSETQ. CDR3 length: 14 residues. The CDR3 region has the DNA TGCGCCAGCAGCAGACTCCGGGGCCCCTACGAGCAGTACTTC. Translation gives CASSRLRGPYEQYF.

V gene TRBV6-2 or TRBV6-3 combines with J gene TRBJ2-7; D unclear. V was shortened by 2 bases and J by 7 bases, with 18 bases between the two germline ends. This CDR3 is 15 amino acids long. In germline, CDR1 is MNHEY, CDR2 SVGEGT. CDR3 residues: CASSYQKGMIREQYF. CDR3 DNA sequence: TGTGCCAGCAGTTACCAGAAGGGTATGATTCGGGAGCAGTACTTC.

V is TRBV14 and J is TRBJ1-6, with D tentatively TRBD1 (5 bases). Per the germline V gene, CDR1 is SGHDN and CDR2 is FVKESK. The CDR3 spans 15 residues. V was clipped by 4 bases and J by 8 bases, with 15 bases between them. The CDR3 loop reads CASSLVAGGDSPLHF. DNA for the CDR3: TGTGCCAGCAGCCTGGTCGCTGGGGGAGATTCACCCCTCCACTTT.

V is TRBV12-3 or TRBV12-4 and J is TRBJ1-1; D not certain. The CDR3 spans 13 residues. Trimming shortened V by 3 bases and J by 0 bases, and 5 bases separated the two germline ends. The CDR3 loop is CASSLIVNTEAFF. The CDR3 DNA sequence: TGTGCCAGCAGTTTGATTGTGAACACTGAAGCTTTCTTT.

J is TRBJ1-4 and V is TRBV18; D is unresolved. With 1 base removed from V and 4 bases from J, the gap between germline ends came to 7 bases. There are 14 residues in the CDR3. Germline V gene sequence: CDR1 KGHSH, CDR2 LQKENI. Written as DNA, the CDR3 is TGTGCCAGCTCACCACGCACAGATAATGAAAAACTGTTTTTT. It is translated as CASSPRTDNEKLFF. Full variable domain (remainder filled in from reference TRBV18 and TRBJ1-4): NAGVMQNPRHLVRRRGQEARLRCSPMKGHSHVYWYRQLPEEGLKFMVYLQKENIIDESGMPKERFSAEFPKEGPSILRIQQVVRGDSAAYFCASSPRTDNEKLFFGSGTQLSVL.

The chain recombines TRBV6-5 with TRBJ1-3; D gene uncertain. With 6 bases removed from V and 2 bases from J, the gap between germline ends came to 11 bases. CDR3 length equals 14 residues. From germline, CDR1 is MNHEY and CDR2 SVGAGI. The CDR3 DNA reads as TGTGCCAGCAGCCAGGACGGCCCTGGAAACACCATATATTTT. This sequence encodes CASSQDGPGNTIYF.

CDR3 amino acids: CASSPPWGDTEAFF. In DNA, the CDR3 is TGTGCCAGCAGTCCCCCTTGGGGGGACACTGAAGCTTTCTTT. The V gene is TRBV25-1, the J gene TRBJ1-1, with D possibly matching TRBD1 (5 bases). This CDR3 region has 14 residues. V shed 5 bases and J shed 3 bases, with 13 bases lying between them. CDR1 is MGHDK, CDR2 SYGVNS, per germline.

The chain carries TRBV14 and TRBJ1-2; D is unclear. The CDR3 spans 13 residues. Germline CDR1 and CDR2: SGHDN and FVKESK. V lost 4 bases to trimming and J lost 7 bases, with 13 bases between them. The CDR3, as DNA: TGTGCCAGCAGCCTTCAAGGAGGCCTTGGCTACACCTTC. Translating gives CASSLQGGLGYTF. Variable domain in full (rest from reference TRBV14 and TRBJ1-2): EAGVTQFPSHSVIEKGQTVTLRCDPISGHDNLYWYRRVMGKEIKFLLHFVKESKQDESGMPNNRFLAERTGGTYSTLKVQPAELEDSGVYFCASSLQGGLGYTFGSGTRLTVV.

The CDR3 DNA follows: TGTGCCAGCAGCTTCCTAGGGGGCCTTCTGAACACTGAAGCTTTCTTT. It codes for CASSFLGGLLNTEAFF. The chain carries TRBV11-1 and TRBJ1-1, with TRBD1 matching over 7 bases. Germline values: CDR1 SGHAT, CDR2 FQDESV (reference sequence). J lost 0 bases, V lost 3 bases, and 7 bases had no gene match. The CDR3 runs 16 residues.